The present entry profiles one T cell receptor (beta chain) with its context. This CDR3 has 16 amino acids. Germline V gene lookup returns CDR1 SGHNT and CDR2 YYREEE (reference sequence). Trimming took 4 bases from V and 2 from J; bases not matched to a gene: 8. A single record per CDR3 protein comes from TCRdb applying MiXCR to the 5' RACE reads. The table lists 30,000 to 40,000 distinct CDR3 sequences, 6.6% of them singletons. The sample is drawn from a study of T cells after yellow fever vaccination. Turning to the study itself: Fractions with few cells were prepared using SMART-Seq v4 Ultra Low Input. Study outcomes and limitations: At 95% to 98% for CD4 and 75% to 90% for CD8, most primary-vaccination clones showed up again after the booster. Abundant bulk-derived clonotypes could contaminate FACS-sorted repertoires.

This receptor was taken from a man aged 18-30 years who received the YFV17D yellow fever vaccine. This chain joins TRBV5-4 and TRBJ2-3; 9 bases agree with TRBD2. Source: PBMCs, either bulk or a sorted T-cell subset (CD4+, CD8+, memory, or dextramer-sorted; not recorded which), taken on the day of the first yellow fever vaccination. CDR3 DNA: TGTGCCAGCAGCCAGGTGGCGGGGGGGATCACAGATACGCAGTATTTT. This encodes CASSQVAGGITDTQYF.